A selection of T cell receptor beta chains follows, all from one sample in a study of identical twins. TCRdb reanalysed the 5' RACE reads using MiXCR and keeps one entry per CDR3 protein. The repertoire holds about 570,000 distinct CDR3 sequences, with over 8.5% as singletons. This same sample was also taken into another study, of yellow fever vaccine responses in identical twins.

The specimen sequenced was PBMCs. These receptor sequences come from a woman aged 18-29 years in good health. Both conserved end residues are part of each CDR3. The order of the fields is D gene, clone size, V gene, CDR3 length, J gene, CDR3 DNA, CDR3 protein. The D gene is left open where the match is weak. Size values are once, few and many counts, or a class for expanded clones, and some rows have none.

-	-	TRBV20-1	12	TRBJ1-1	TGCAGTGGAAAACAGGGGAACACTGAAGCTTTCTTT	CSGKQGNTEAFF
-	many	TRBV12-3/TRBV12-4	13	TRBJ1-1	TGTGCCAGCAGCCCCGGCATCGTTGTTGAAGCTTTCTTT	CASSPGIVVEAFF
-	many	TRBV25-1	16	TRBJ1-6	TGTGCCAGCAGTGAAAAGGGTTCGATCTATAATTCACCCCTCCACTTT	CASSEKGSIYNSPLHF
TRBD1	few	TRBV5-1	16	TRBJ2-1	TGCGCCAGCGGCCCGAATACAGGGGGCGCTTACAATGAGCAGTTCTTC	CASGPNTGGAYNEQFF
-	many	TRBV10-3	11	TRBJ1-6	TGCGAACCCGGGGATAATTCACCCCTCCACTTT	CEPGDNSPLHF
TRBD2	few	TRBV20-1	15	TRBJ2-2	TGCAGTGCTAGAGGGGATAGCGGGTTCACCGGGGAGCTGTTTTTT	CSARGDSGFTGELFF
-	-	TRBV6-5	15	TRBJ2-7	TGTGCCAGCAGTTACTCCCGGGACTCCACCTACGAGCAGTACTTC	CASSYSRDSTYEQYF
-	-	TRBV5-5	14	TRBJ2-5	TGTGCCAGCAGCTTCGGACTCCCACAAGAGACCCAGTACTTC	CASSFGLPQETQYF
TRBD1	-	TRBV12-3/TRBV12-4	13	TRBJ1-2	TGTGCCAGCAGTTTACAGGGGGAGGTTGGCTACACCTTC	CASSLQGEVGYTF
TRBD1	-	TRBV28	15	TRBJ2-3	TGTGCCAGCAGTTCCCCGAGGGGGCGTGGAGATACGCAGTATTTT	CASSSPRGRGDTQYF
-	-	TRBV2	14	TRBJ2-2	TGTGCCAGCAGTGTTAAAGCTATAGTCGGGGAGCTGTTTTTT	CASSVKAIVGELFF
TRBD1	-	TRBV10-3	13	TRBJ2-7	TGTGCCTCCCTAGGGGGCGAGTCCTACGAGCAGTACTTC	CASLGGESYEQYF
TRBD2	-	TRBV20-1	16	TRBJ2-7	TGCAGTGCTAGATTACTAGCGGGAACAGCCTACGGGGAGCAGTACTTC	CSARLLAGTAYGEQYF
-	many	TRBV29-1	14	TRBJ2-5	TGCAGCGTTGAAGAGGACCGTAGGGGGGAGACCCAGTACTTC	CSVEEDRRGETQYF
-	-	TRBV11-2	15	TRBJ2-1	TGTGCCAGCAGCTTACTGGGGCCTTTCGGCAATGAGCAGTTCTTC	CASSLLGPFGNEQFF
-	few	TRBV27	14	TRBJ2-1	TGTGCCAGCAGTTTTTCCGGGATTCTGAATGAGCAGTTCTTC	CASSFSGILNEQFF
TRBD2	-	TRBV3-1	15	TRBJ2-3	TGTGCCAGCAGCCAAGTAGCGGGGGGGCTACGGACGCAGTATTTT	CASSQVAGGLRTQYF
-	-	TRBV27	12	TRBJ1-5	TGTGCCAGCAGTTCAGGGGTTCAGCCCCAGCATTTT	CASSSGVQPQHF
-	-	TRBV7-2	15	TRBJ2-7	TGTGCCAGCAGCGTAAAAGGGGGTGACTCCTACGAGCAGTACTTC	CASSVKGGDSYEQYF
-	-	TRBV6-4	15	TRBJ2-5	TGTGCCAGCAGTGAAGAAGGCGGCAGTCAAGAGACCCAGTACTTC	CASSEEGGSQETQYF
-	-	TRBV12-3/TRBV12-4	14	TRBJ1-2	TGTGCCAGCACCCCGGAGGGGCGGGCCTATGGCTACACCTTC	CASTPEGRAYGYTF
-	few	TRBV20-1	11	TRBJ1-5	TGCAGTGCTAGTACGAATCAGCCCCAGCATTTT	CSASTNQPQHF
TRBD1	-	TRBV6-1	17	TRBJ1-2	TGTGCCAGCAGTGAATCCCCCGGGACAGCGCGTCCCTATGGCTACACCTTC	CASSESPGTARPYGYTF
TRBD2	many	TRBV6-1	19	TRBJ2-3	TGTGCCAGCAGACCAAGACTAGCGGGAGTAGGGAGGGGGGCAGATACGCAGTATTTT	CASRPRLAGVGRGADTQYF
-	-	TRBV4-3	16	TRBJ2-7	TGCGCCAGCAGCCAAGATCAAGGGGGGAGGGAGTACGAGCAGTACTTC	CASSQDQGGREYEQYF
TRBD1	-	TRBV23-1	18	TRBJ2-7	TGCGCCAGCAGTCAAAGGGGTGGGGGACAGGGCGGGTCCTACGAGCAGTACTTC	CASSQRGGGQGGSYEQYF
-	few	TRBV11-2	15	TRBJ2-3	TGTGCCAGCAGCCCGGGCCGCAGAGACACAGATACGCAGTATTTT	CASSPGRRDTDTQYF
-	few	TRBV4-2	14	TRBJ2-7	TGTGCCAGCAGCCAAGAGCTAACGGCGCGGGAGCAGTACTTC	CASSQELTAREQYF
-	many	TRBV20-1	14	TRBJ1-4	TGCAGTGCTAGATACGCCCTTTTCGGTGAAAAACTGTTTTTT	CSARYALFGEKLFF
-	-	TRBV2	13	TRBJ2-7	TGTGCCAGCAGTCCACAGTCTGCCTACGAGCAGTACTTC	CASSPQSAYEQYF
-	few	TRBV29-1	13	TRBJ2-7	TGCAGCGTCCAAGGGGGGGGGCCCTACGAGCAGTACTTC	CSVQGGGPYEQYF
-	-	TRBV27	16	TRBJ2-1	TGTGCCAGCAGTTCCCGGGGCAGGGCCTCCTACAATGAGCAGTTCTTC	CASSSRGRASYNEQFF
-	few	TRBV13	14	TRBJ2-5	TGTGCCAGCAGTCTCAGGACTATCAAAGAGACCCAGTACTTC	CASSLRTIKETQYF